These T cell receptor beta chains were read from a single sample in a study of blood T cells in healthy people across ages. One entry per CDR3 protein, called by TCRdb with MiXCR from the 5' RACE reads. The sample includes approximately 730,000 distinct CDR3 sequences, approximately 39% of them seen just once. Material for sequencing was blood. The source of these receptors is a woman aged 55-70 years in good health. The CDR3 runs from the conserved cysteine through the conserved F or W. Each record gives: V gene, CDR3 protein.

TRBV27 CASSLMGQPTYEQYF
TRBV29-1 CSVGVRATNEKLFF
TRBV6-2/TRBV6-3 CASRTRERLALSYEQYF
TRBV3-1 CASSPWTSGGRTDTQYF
TRBV7-2 CASSLFLWGPHSYNEQFF
TRBV20-1 CSALAGGKTYGYTF
TRBV20-1 CSASLLHRDPPYEQYF
TRBV9 CASSVGGTSLYEQYF
TRBV4-2 CASSLLPETSGSYEQYF
TRBV12-3/TRBV12-4 CASSFIGYQPQHF
TRBV2 CASSIRGPGELFF
TRBV20-1 CSAAPGTRAYEQYF
TRBV9 CASSVALGSNQETQYF
TRBV6-2/TRBV6-3 CASSPEGGTYLNEQFF
TRBV19 CASSIGTNPPNYGYTF
TRBV20-1 CSAPNEGYYVEQYF
TRBV24-1 CATSDPSRPHNEQFF
TRBV28 CAGSNAGLANEQFF
TRBV6-6 CASILGGQGAADTQYF
TRBV20-1 CSARVWLAQNEQFF
TRBV3-1 CASSQDLGLAGYNEQFF
TRBV19 CASSTRTETNYGYTF
TRBV9 CASRPRGASEPYEQYF
TRBV15 CATAGKGGIYNEQFF
TRBV6-1 CASSELATSSYNEQFF
TRBV12-3/TRBV12-4 CASIQGTYTEAFF
TRBV7-6 CASSARTGPEDTQYF
TRBV25-1 CASTKEHSYEQYF
TRBV5-1 CASSLTSGGANVHEQFF
TRBV20-1 CSAWRTGSYEQYF
TRBV29-1 CSGGQGGSYEQYF
TRBV7-7 CASSLVSGSNEQFF
TRBV2 CASQTTRTGWFSDTQYF
TRBV7-2 CASSPRTSGASLEQYF
TRBV4-2 CASSLEGGGNQPQHF
TRBV28 CASSFAPGSGTDTQYF